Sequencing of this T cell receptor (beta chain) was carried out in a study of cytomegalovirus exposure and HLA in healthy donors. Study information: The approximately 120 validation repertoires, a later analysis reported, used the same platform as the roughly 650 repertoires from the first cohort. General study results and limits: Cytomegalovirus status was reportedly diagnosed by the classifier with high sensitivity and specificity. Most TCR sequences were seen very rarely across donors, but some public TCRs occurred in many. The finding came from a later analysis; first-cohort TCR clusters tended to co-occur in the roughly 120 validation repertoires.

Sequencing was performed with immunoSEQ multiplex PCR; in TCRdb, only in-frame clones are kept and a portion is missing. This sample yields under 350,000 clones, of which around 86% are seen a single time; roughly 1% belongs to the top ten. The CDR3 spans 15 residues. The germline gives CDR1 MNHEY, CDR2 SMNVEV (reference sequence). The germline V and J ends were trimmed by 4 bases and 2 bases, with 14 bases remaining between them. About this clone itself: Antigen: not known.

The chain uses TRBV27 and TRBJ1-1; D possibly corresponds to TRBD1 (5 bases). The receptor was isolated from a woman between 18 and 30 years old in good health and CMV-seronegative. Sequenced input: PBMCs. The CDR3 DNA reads TGTGCCAGCAGTTCCGCCGGGACTGATAACACTGAAGCTTTCTTT. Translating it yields CASSSAGTDNTEAFF.